These T cell receptor beta chains were read from a single sample in a study of cytomegalovirus exposure and HLA in healthy donors. Sequencing used immunoSEQ multiplex PCR; TCRdb keeps in-frame clones, though not all of them. The data show about 170,000 clones, roughly 85% seen once. Sequenced input: PBMCs. The receptors here all came from a man aged 30 to 39 in good health and CMV-seropositive. Both conserved end residues are trimmed from each CDR3.

j_call,v_call,cdr3_aa
TRBJ1-6,TRBV6-5,ASSPRTGSNSPLH
TRBJ1-4,TRBV2,AGQGQGGEKLF
TRBJ2-7,TRBV7-9,ASSSFDSYEQY
TRBJ1-1,TRBV10-2,ASSESTGHTEAF
TRBJ2-3,TRBV9,ASSVETGWRDTQY
TRBJ2-5,TRBV9,ASSVGVASETQY
-,TRBV12-5,ASGLTEISEQY
TRBJ2-5,TRBV11-3,ASSLGGLATQY
TRBJ2-1,TRBV7-6,ASSVDLNEQF
TRBJ2-1,TRBV11-2,ASSLSGSVPGEQF
TRBJ2-5,TRBV6-1,ASSEAPGRETQY
TRBJ2-2,TRBV5-5,ASILGQENTGELF
TRBJ1-2,TRBV19,ASSIYVGYT
TRBJ2-1,TRBV19,ASNAGTSVREQF
TRBJ2-1,TRBV27,ASSSLAGGPRNNEQF
TRBJ1-1,TRBV6-5,ASSYSVDRGEAF
TRBJ1-3,TRBV5-4,ASSLAGRRNTIY
TRBJ1-5,TRBV5-1,ASSLAGQGEGQPQH
TRBJ2-2,TRBV19,ATSRTSGRVHGELF
TRBJ1-1,TRBV15,ATSRDRLVREAF
TRBJ2-4,TRBV7-8,ASSKNPGYIQY
TRBJ1-1,TRBV7-3,ASSLQGTNTEAF
TRBJ2-7,TRBV14,ASSSLAGVSYEQY
TRBJ1-1,TRBV15,ATSRAPGQGVGVTEAF
TRBJ1-1,TRBV7-9,ASSPPAF
TRBJ1-1,TRBV7-8,ASSYSAQGSSTEAF
TRBJ2-2,TRBV18,AGSPLPTGLNTGELF
TRBJ1-1,TRBV13,ASSQTGTGGENTEAF
TRBJ2-2,TRBV14,ASSPRTAVNTGELF
TRBJ2-3,TRBV5-1,ASSLGSKLTDTQY
TRBJ2-1,TRBV6-5,ASSYSTGGKYEQF
TRBJ2-5,TRBV7-2,ASSLIGDGRGTQY
TRBJ2-3,TRBV7-2,ASSFTSGKGTDTQY
TRBJ2-7,TRBV6-6,ASSFTLAGGPYEQY
TRBJ1-1,TRBV9,ASSPGQGNTEAF